This T cell receptor beta chain was recorded in a study of brain T cells in children with intractable seizures. Study-level points and caveats: Viral specificity was inferred only from CDR3 similarity; HCMV serostatus was unknown. Absence of clones before surgery may stem from lower sequencing depth.

Surgery cases with the highest brain T cell transcript signatures were chosen for sequencing. At least one anti-epileptic drug was given before surgery. Per the germline V gene, CDR1 is SNHLY and CDR2 is FYNNEI. The CDR3 extends over 14 amino acids. V lost 6 bases, J lost 10 bases, and 9 bases stayed unmatched. A remark on this clone: Its target is not known.

Here immunoSEQ multiplex PCR was the method, and the copy in TCRdb shows in-frame clones only, minus some. The repertoire holds some 20,000 clones, with 94% as singletons. Source: peripheral blood, taken at surgery. The V gene is TRBV2, the J gene TRBJ2-1; 10 bases match TRBD1. This clonotype was sampled from a boy aged 5-17 years with focal cortical dysplasia and intractable seizures. The CDR3 sequence is CASSFGQGVGEQFF. Here the CDR3 DNA reads TGTGCCAGCAGCTTCGGACAGGGGGTTGGGGAGCAGTTCTTC.